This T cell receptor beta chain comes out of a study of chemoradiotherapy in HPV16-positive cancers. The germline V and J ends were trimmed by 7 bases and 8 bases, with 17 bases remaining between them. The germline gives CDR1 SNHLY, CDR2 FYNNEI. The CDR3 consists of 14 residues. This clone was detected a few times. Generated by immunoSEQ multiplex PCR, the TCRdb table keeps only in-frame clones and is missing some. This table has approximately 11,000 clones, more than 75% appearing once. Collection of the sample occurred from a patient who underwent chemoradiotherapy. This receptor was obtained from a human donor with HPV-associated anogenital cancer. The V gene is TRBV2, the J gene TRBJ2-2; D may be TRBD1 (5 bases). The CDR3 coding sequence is TGTGCCAGCAACTCTGAAGGGGCCGGAGGGGAGCTGTTTTTT. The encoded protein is CASNSEGAGGELFF.